These 28 T cell receptor beta chains came from one sample sequenced in a study of T cell changes during pregnancy in multiple sclerosis. Here immunoSEQ multiplex PCR was the method, and the copy in TCRdb shows in-frame clones only, minus some. The repertoire holds tens of thousands of clones, with about 93% as singletons. Here the sequenced sample was peripheral blood, taken in the third trimester of pregnancy. The receptors here all came from a female donor in good health, enrolled as a control in a pregnancy study.

This clone came up once. The CDR3 DNA reads TGCGCCAGCAGCCAAGAAGGTAGCGGGAGTTGGACAGATACGCAGTATTTT. Translating gives CASSQEGSGSWTDTQYF. V and J are TRBV4-1 and TRBJ2-3; 9 bases are shared with TRBD2. Germline V gene data show CDR1 as MGHRA and CDR2 as YSYEKL. The trim removed 0 bases at V and 3 bases at J, leaving 7 bases unmatched. The CDR3 extends over 17 amino acids.

This clone showed up just once. The chain has TRBV29-1 and TRBJ2-6; 15 bases fit TRBD2. The ends lost 6 bases at V and 2 bases at J; junction bases unmatched: 5. Germline loops: CDR1 SQVTM, CDR2 ANQGSEA. The CDR3 consists of 17 residues. The chain's CDR3 is CSVEGLAGGAGANVLTF. CDR3 bases: TGCAGCGTCGAGGGACTAGCGGGAGGAGCTGGGGCCAACGTCCTGACTTTC. Based on the CDR3 plus reference TRBV29-1 and TRBJ2-6, the full variable domain is SAVISQKPSRDICQRGTSLTIQCQVDSQVTMMFWYRQQPGQSLTLIATANQGSEATYESGFVIDKFPISRPNLTFSTLTVSNMSPEDSSIYLCSVEGLAGGAGANVLTFGAGSRLTVL.

V and J are TRBV4-1 and TRBJ2-1, with 9 nucleotides matching TRBD2. This CDR3 spans 14 amino acids. The V gene's germline CDR1 is MGHRA and CDR2 YSYEKL. The V segment lost 4 bases and the J segment 8 bases; nucleotides outside the gene matches: 6. The CDR3 loop reads CASSPSGTKYEQFF. CDR3 DNA sequence: TGCGCCAGCAGCCCTAGCGGGACTAAGTATGAGCAGTTCTTC.

The gene calls are TRBV10-3 and TRBJ2-7; 7 bases are a match to TRBD2. V shed 10 bases and J 4 bases; nucleotides not matched to a gene: 13. CDR1 is ENHRY, CDR2 SYGVKD, per germline. The CDR3 spans 14 residues. CDR3 protein: CATRPSGGPYEQYF. CDR3 DNA sequence: TGTGCCACGCGCCCTTCGGGAGGACCATACGAGCAGTACTTC.

The V gene is TRBV4-1, the J gene TRBJ1-2; a weak D match, TRBD1 (5 bases). The germline V and J ends were trimmed by 0 bases and 8 bases, with 13 bases remaining between them. Per germline, CDR1 MGHRA and CDR2 YSYEKL. This CDR3 is 14 amino acids long. This chain's CDR3 is CASSQDPRGIGYTF. The CDR3, as DNA: TGCGCCAGCAGCCAAGATCCTCGGGGGATCGGCTACACCTTC.

The rearrangement uses TRBV7-2 and TRBJ1-1; 10 bases align to TRBD1. Germline-derived CDR1 and CDR2 are SGHTA and FQGNSA. The J segment lost 4 bases and the V segment lost 5 bases, leaving 7 bases of the junction unmatched. The CDR3 extends over 15 amino acids. In DNA form, the CDR3 reads TGTGCCAGCAGCACCGGCGGACAGGGGGGCACTGAAGCTTTCTTT. This codes for CASSTGGQGGTEAFF.

The gene calls are TRBV28 and TRBJ2-7; TRBD1 agrees at 8 bases. This CDR3 is 18 amino acids long. The V segment lost 2 bases and the J segment 2 bases; nucleotides outside the gene matches: 14. Germline CDR1 reads MDHEN; CDR2 reads SYDVKM. CDR3 in amino acids: CASSLVGQGTRPPYEQYF. The CDR3 DNA sequence: TGTGCCAGCAGTTTAGTTGGACAGGGCACCCGACCCCCCTACGAGCAGTACTTC.

J is TRBJ2-5 and V is TRBV5-1, with TRBD1 matching over 7 bases. Per the germline V gene, CDR1 is SGHRS and CDR2 is YFSETQ. J lost 3 bases, V lost 3 bases, and 5 bases had no gene match. There are 14 residues in the CDR3. The CDR3 here is CASSSSGTEETQYF. In DNA, the CDR3 is TGCGCCAGCAGCTCCTCCGGGACAGAAGAGACCCAGTACTTC.

V and J are TRBV27 and TRBJ1-5; a possible D gene is TRBD1 (6 bases). V dropped 6 bases and J dropped 7 bases, with 22 bases sitting between them. The CDR3 runs 16 residues. Germline V gene lookup returns CDR1 MNHEY and CDR2 SMNVEV (reference sequence). This chain's CDR3 is CASSSITTGSGQPQHF. The CDR3 bases are TGTGCCAGCAGCTCCATAACTACAGGGTCAGGGCAGCCCCAGCATTTT.

CDR3 coding DNA: TGTGCCAGCAGCCCAGGGGTGTACCAAGAGACCCAGTACTTC. Amino acids: CASSPGVYQETQYF. The rearrangement links TRBV6-5 to TRBJ2-5; perhaps TRBD1 as D (6 bases). Germline V CDR1 and CDR2: MNHEY, SVGAGI. Trimming removed 6 bases from V and 0 bases from J, with 11 bases in between. This CDR3 has 14 residues.

This clone was recorded once. This chain uses TRBV28 with TRBJ2-1; a possible D gene is TRBD2 (6 bases). CDR3 length equals 15 residues. Trimming took off 2 bases at V and 8 bases at J, with 16 bases between the two ends. The germline CDR1 and CDR2 sequences are MDHEN and SYDVKM. The CDR3 here is CASSLGTSRRHEQFF. The CDR3 DNA reads as TGTGCCAGCAGTTTAGGAACTAGCCGTCGGCATGAGCAGTTCTTC.

V and J are TRBV7-9 and TRBJ2-1; D not certain. This CDR3 is built from 17 residues. Trimming took off 2 bases at V and 7 bases at J, with 21 bases between the two ends. Germline V CDR1 and CDR2: SEHNR, FQNEAQ (reference sequence). The CDR3 DNA sequence: TGTGCCAGCAGCTTACCAGCGTCTGGCCTAGGATGGAATGAGCAGTTCTTC. Residues: CASSLPASGLGWNEQFF.

This chain links TRBV7-9 with TRBJ1-4; unclear D gene. The germline gives CDR1 SEHNR, CDR2 FQNEAQ (reference sequence). V lost 5 bases, J lost 7 bases, and 14 bases lay in between. The CDR3 spans 14 residues. Written as DNA, the CDR3 is TGTGCCAGCAGCCCGTTAAAAGGGAGTGAAAAACTGTTTTTT. It yields the protein CASSPLKGSEKLFF. Together with reference TRBV7-9 and TRBJ1-4, the CDR3 gives the full variable domain: DTGVSQNPRHKITKRGQNVTFRCDPISEHNRLYWYRQTLGQGPEFLTYFQNEAQLEKSRLLSDRFSAERPKGSFSTLEIQRTEQGDSAMYLCASSPLKGSEKLFFGSGTQLSVL.

J is TRBJ2-7 and V is TRBV25-1, with TRBD2 matching 9 bases. The CDR3 consists of 14 residues. From germline, CDR1 is MGHDK and CDR2 SYGVNS. V shed 6 bases and J 0 bases; nucleotides not matched to a gene: 3. CDR3 sequence: CASSSAGGSYEQYF. As DNA, the CDR3 is TGTGCCAGCAGCTCAGCGGGAGGCTCCTACGAGCAGTACTTC.

The V gene is TRBV7-7, the J gene TRBJ2-3; TRBD2 is a possible D gene (6 bases). The V gene's germline CDR1 is SSHAT and CDR2 FNYEAQ (reference sequence). V lost 1 base and J 4 bases, leaving 9 bases between the germline ends. This CDR3 is 14 amino acids long. The DNA of the CDR3 is TGTGCCAGCAGCTTAGGTGGGGGGTCAGATACGCAGTATTTT. Its protein product is CASSLGGGSDTQYF.

This clone occurred once. The chain carries TRBV6-1 and TRBJ1-5; possible D gene TRBD1, 6 bases. The V and J ends lost 4 bases and 6 bases respectively, with 13 bases between them. Germline assignment: CDR1 MNHNS and CDR2 SASEGT. This CDR3 has 14 residues. Written as DNA, the CDR3 is TGTGCCAGCAGTGTAGGGGGTGACGGTCAGCCCCAGCATTTT. Its translation is CASSVGGDGQPQHF.

This sequence joins TRBV11-3 and TRBJ2-3; 7 bases map to TRBD2. Germline loops: CDR1 SGHNT, CDR2 YENEEA. Trimming removed 5 bases from V and 0 bases from J; junction bases left unmatched: 14. This CDR3 has 18 residues. The CDR3 coding sequence is TGTGCCAGCAGCCCAGGCCTACTAAAGCGGGAAAGCACAGATACGCAGTATTTT. Translated, it gives CASSPGLLKRESTDTQYF.

The chain employs TRBV4-2 and TRBJ1-2; the D is unclear. The CDR3 is 13 residues long. V lost 6 bases to trimming and J lost 2 bases, with 10 bases between them. Germline assignment: CDR1 LGHNA and CDR2 YNFKEQ. CDR3 sequence: CASRMAGNYGYTF. Written as DNA, the CDR3 is TGTGCCAGCAGGATGGCGGGGAACTATGGCTACACCTTC.

The rearrangement joins TRBV5-1 to TRBJ2-7, with 12 bases aligning to TRBD2. This CDR3 region has 13 residues. Germline CDR1 is SGHRS and CDR2 is YFSETQ. Losses at the gene ends were 4 bases for V and 7 bases for J; bases not matched to a gene: 3. For the CDR3, the DNA is TGCGCCAGCAGCCGACTAGCGGGGGAGGAGCAGTACTTC. It translates to CASSRLAGEEQYF.

The CDR3: CASSYIATGSPYEQYF. The CDR3 DNA follows: TGTGCCAGCAGTTATATTGCGACAGGGTCACCCTACGAGCAGTACTTC. The chain combines TRBV6-5 with TRBJ2-7; 7 nucleotides align to TRBD1. This CDR3 has 16 amino acids. Germline loops: CDR1 MNHEY, CDR2 SVGAGI. Losses at the gene ends were 3 bases for V and 2 bases for J; bases not matched to a gene: 10.

The gene calls are TRBV27 and TRBJ1-4; D not certain. The CDR3 spans 14 residues. CDR1 and CDR2 from the germline V gene are MNHEY and SMNVEV (reference sequence). With 4 bases removed from V and 4 bases from J, the gap between germline ends came to 10 bases. CDR3 sequence: CASSSKLSNEKLFF. The CDR3 nucleotides are TGTGCCAGCAGTTCGAAGCTGAGTAATGAAAAACTGTTTTTT. Based on the CDR3 plus reference TRBV27 and TRBJ1-4, the full variable domain is EAQVTQNPRYLITVTGKKLTVTCSQNMNHEYMSWYRQDPGLGLRQIYYSMNVEVTDKGDVPEGYKVSRKEKRNFPLILESPSPNQTSLYFCASSSKLSNEKLFFGSGTQLSVL.

This sequence joins TRBV19 and TRBJ2-2; maybe TRBD2 (6 bases). V was trimmed by 5 bases and J by 8 bases, leaving 21 bases between them. The CDR3 has 16 residues. The germline gives CDR1 LNHDA, CDR2 SQIVND (reference sequence). CDR3 loop: CASSHYLGGAEGELFF. Here the CDR3 DNA reads TGTGCCAGTAGTCACTACTTGGGAGGAGCGGAGGGGGAGCTGTTTTTT.

The chain uses TRBV2 and TRBJ2-7, with D perhaps matching TRBD1 (7 bases). The CDR3 is 15 amino acids. The germline V gene has CDR1 SNHLY and CDR2 FYNNEI. V was cut by 1 base and J by 2 bases, with 12 bases left in between. The CDR3 coding sequence is TGTGCCAGCAGTGAAGTCAGGGGGGTTCCCTACGAGCAGTACTTC. Protein sequence: CASSEVRGVPYEQYF.

This chain links TRBV7-2 with TRBJ2-5; 14 bases are a match to TRBD2. The V gene end was trimmed by 5 bases and the J gene end by 4 bases; junction bases not matched to a gene: 9. The CDR3 contains 17 residues. Germline CDR1 and CDR2: SGHTA and FQGNSA. The CDR3 loop reads CASSPRTSGRRRETQYF. In DNA, the CDR3 is TGTGCCAGCAGCCCGAGGACTAGCGGGAGGAGGAGAGAGACCCAGTACTTC.

V usage is TRBV5-1 and J usage is TRBJ2-1; 11 bases line up with TRBD2. The CDR3 runs 15 residues. The trim removed 5 bases at V and 7 bases at J, leaving 8 bases unmatched. CDR1 SGHRS and CDR2 YFSETQ come from the germline V gene. The CDR3 DNA reads as TGCGCCAGCAGACTAGCGGGAGTTGTGGGGAATGAGCAGTTCTTC. This translates into CASRLAGVVGNEQFF.

V and J are TRBV11-2 and TRBJ2-1; D is possibly TRBD2 (6 bases). Germline CDR1 reads SGHAT; CDR2 reads FQNNGV. Trimming pared 5 bases from V and 10 bases from J, leaving 12 bases between. The CDR3 sequence is 12 residues long. The CDR3 protein is CASSQGGEEQFF. For the CDR3, the DNA is TGTGCCAGCAGCCAGGGCGGGGAGGAGCAGTTCTTC.

This sequence joins TRBV29-1 and TRBJ1-2; D unclear. The germline gives CDR1 SQVTM, CDR2 ANQGSEA. CDR3 length equals 12 residues. V dropped 3 bases and J dropped 2 bases, with 7 bases sitting between them. The CDR3 loop is CSVDERNYGYTF. As DNA, the CDR3 is TGCAGCGTTGACGAGAGAAACTATGGCTACACCTTC. Using reference TRBV29-1 and TRBJ1-2 for the parts outside the CDR3, the full variable domain is SAVISQKPSRDICQRGTSLTIQCQVDSQVTMMFWYRQQPGQSLTLIATANQGSEATYESGFVIDKFPISRPNLTFSTLTVSNMSPEDSSIYLCSVDERNYGYTFGSGTRLTVV.

The chain recombines TRBV10-3 with TRBJ2-5; 7 nucleotides agree with TRBD2. This CDR3 region has 15 residues. Germline loops: CDR1 ENHRY, CDR2 SYGVKD. J lost 4 bases, V lost 2 bases, and 7 bases had no gene match. The CDR3 spells CAISEPVGGGETQYF. CDR3 DNA sequence: TGTGCCATCAGTGAGCCGGTGGGGGGGGGAGAGACCCAGTACTTC.